This T cell receptor beta chain stems from a study of Ad26.COV2.S vaccination and SARS-CoV-2 variants. Background on the study: Dosing was one shot or two shots 56 days apart.

This CDR3 spans 12 amino acids. Trimming pared 1 base from V and 8 bases from J, leaving 7 bases between. The germline V gene encodes CDR1 SEHNR and CDR2 FQNEAQ (reference sequence). Profiling relied on immunoSEQ multiplex PCR, and the TCRdb table lists in-frame clones only, not all of them. The top ten hold about 4.1% of the sample, which has over 400,000 clones, 90% seen once. Indicated treatment: some 20 received Ad26.COV2.S at low or high dose, single or two shots; 5 received placebo; per-sample allocation not given. Specimen acquisition occurred on day 63 following the initial vaccine or placebo injection. Within Boston, the person who donated was an adult of 18-55 years. An Ad26 vector carrying the Wuhan-strain SARS-CoV-2 spike served as the vaccine. Broader study findings: Vaccine recipients surpassed placebo recipients in spike-specific TCR breadth.

Comment on this clone: Its cognate antigen is unknown.

The source of this sequence is a person between 18 and 65 years old who received the Ad26.COV2.S COVID-19 vaccine or a placebo. J is TRBJ2-3 and V is TRBV7-9, with D maybe TRBD2 (5 bases). Material: peripheral blood, obtained in a trial of Ad26.COV2.S vaccine versus placebo. The CDR3, as DNA: TGTGCCAGCAGCTTAGATGGGAGTACGCAGTATTTT. Its translation: CASSLDGSTQYF.